This T cell receptor (beta chain) was observed in a study of CD8 T cells in Susac syndrome. Study in general: The Susac syndrome patients that were sequenced included roughly six with active disease and under 10 in remission.

This clonotype was observed a handful of times. This CDR3 contains 15 residues. Between the trimmed V and J ends, which lost 0 bases and 1 base, there was a span of 10 bases. Per germline, CDR1 SGHDN and CDR2 FVKESK. It was with random hexamers that 0.5 to 1 ug RNA was reverse transcribed. Amplification of TCR beta CDR3 across 54 Vbeta and 13 Jbeta was performed with immunoSEQ multiplex PCR. TCRdb re-called the immunoSEQ multiplex PCR reads through MiXCR, storing one row per CDR3 protein. Found here are about 81,000 distinct CDR3 sequences, around 94% of them singletons; the top ten hold approximately 0.9%.

The sequence was collected from a human donor with Susac syndrome. Sequencing was performed on CD8+ T cells from PBMCs. The V call is TRBV14, the J call TRBJ2-7, with D tentatively TRBD2 (6 bases). CDR3 residues: CASSQDLGGSYEQYF. The CDR3, as DNA: TGTGCCAGCAGCCAAGATCTGGGAGGATCCTACGAGCAGTACTTC.